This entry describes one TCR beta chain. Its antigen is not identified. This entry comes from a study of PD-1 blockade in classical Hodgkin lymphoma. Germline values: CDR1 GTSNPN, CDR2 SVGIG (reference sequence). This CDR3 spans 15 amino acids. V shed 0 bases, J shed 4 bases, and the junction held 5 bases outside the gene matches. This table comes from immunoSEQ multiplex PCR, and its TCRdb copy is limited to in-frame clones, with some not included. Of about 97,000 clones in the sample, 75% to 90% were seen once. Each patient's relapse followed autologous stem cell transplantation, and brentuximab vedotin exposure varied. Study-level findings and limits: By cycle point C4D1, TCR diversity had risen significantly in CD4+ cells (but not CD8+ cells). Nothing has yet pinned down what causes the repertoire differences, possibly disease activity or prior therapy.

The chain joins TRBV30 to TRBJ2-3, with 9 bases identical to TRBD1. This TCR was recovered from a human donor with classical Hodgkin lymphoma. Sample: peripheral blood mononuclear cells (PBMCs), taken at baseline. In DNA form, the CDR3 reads TGTGCCTGGAGTGTAGGGACAGGGAATGCAGATACGCAGTATTTT. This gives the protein CAWSVGTGNADTQYF.